This TCR beta chain comes out of a study of T cell changes during pregnancy in multiple sclerosis. The CDR3 consists of 15 residues. Looked up from germline, CDR1 is SGHTA and CDR2 is FQGNSA. Turning to this clone: An end of the junction does not agree with germline; a read error may underlie this.

The repertoire was sequenced with immunoSEQ multiplex PCR; TCRdb's copy has only in-frame clones and lacks some. Among 60,000 to 75,000 clones listed, approximately 91% were seen once. The V call is TRBV7-2, the J call TRBJ1-5, with D hard to call. The specimen was peripheral blood, collected in the third trimester of pregnancy. The receptor's source is a female donor with multiple sclerosis, enrolled in a pregnancy study. The CDR3 DNA sequence: TGTGCCAGCAGCCTCCGTCAGGATAGCGATCAGCCCCAGCATTTT. Amino acid sequence: CASSLRQDSDQPQHF.